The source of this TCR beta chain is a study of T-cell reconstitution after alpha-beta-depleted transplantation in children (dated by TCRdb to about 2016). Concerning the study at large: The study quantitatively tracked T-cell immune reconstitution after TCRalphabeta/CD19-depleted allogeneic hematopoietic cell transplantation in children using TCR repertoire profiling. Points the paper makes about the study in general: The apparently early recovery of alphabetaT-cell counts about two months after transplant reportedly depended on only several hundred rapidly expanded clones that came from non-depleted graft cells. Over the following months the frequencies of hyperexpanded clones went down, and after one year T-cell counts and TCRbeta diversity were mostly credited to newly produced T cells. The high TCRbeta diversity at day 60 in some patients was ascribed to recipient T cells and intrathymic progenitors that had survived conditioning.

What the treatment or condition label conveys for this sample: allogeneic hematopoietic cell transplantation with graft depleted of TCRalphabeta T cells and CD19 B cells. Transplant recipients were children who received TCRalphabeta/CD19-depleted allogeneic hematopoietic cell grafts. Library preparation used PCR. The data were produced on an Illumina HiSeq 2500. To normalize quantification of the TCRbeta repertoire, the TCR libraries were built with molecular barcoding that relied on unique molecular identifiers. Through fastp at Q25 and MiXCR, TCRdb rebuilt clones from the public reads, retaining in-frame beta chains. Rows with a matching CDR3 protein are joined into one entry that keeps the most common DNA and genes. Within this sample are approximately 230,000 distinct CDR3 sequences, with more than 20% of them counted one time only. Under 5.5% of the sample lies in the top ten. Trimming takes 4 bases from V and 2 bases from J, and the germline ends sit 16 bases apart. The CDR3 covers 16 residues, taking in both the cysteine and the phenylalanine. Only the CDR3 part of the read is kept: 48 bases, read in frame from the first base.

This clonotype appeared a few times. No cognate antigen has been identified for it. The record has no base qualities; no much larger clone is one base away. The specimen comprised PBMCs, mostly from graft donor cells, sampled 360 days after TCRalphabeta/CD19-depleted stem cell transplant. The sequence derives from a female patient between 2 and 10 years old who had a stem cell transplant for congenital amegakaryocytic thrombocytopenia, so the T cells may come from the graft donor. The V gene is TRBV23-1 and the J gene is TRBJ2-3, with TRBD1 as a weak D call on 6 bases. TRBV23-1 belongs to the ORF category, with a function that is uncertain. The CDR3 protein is CASSRLPTGYTDTQYF. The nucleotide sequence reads TGCGCCAGCAGTCGGCTCCCTACAGGGTACACAGATACGCAGTATTTT.